This paragraph reports one T cell receptor (beta chain). These data come from a study of blood T cell repertoires in COVID-19. Looking at the study overall: The United States, Italy and Spain were the sources of the acute and convalescent COVID-19 samples. PBMCs, B-cell-depleted T cells, or T cells provided the cDNA or gDNA that made up the material.

In the study's own analysis: Reference gene primer amplification yielded estimated nucleated cell counts. Clones were sequenced by immunoSEQ multiplex PCR, and TCRdb holds only the in-frame ones, with some missing. The DNA was the basis for D and trimming; V, J and clone size are from that table. In the table there are 30,000 to 45,000 clones, roughly 80% of which are singletons. Sequencing was done on a sample of peripheral blood. This receptor was taken from a man older than 75 with active or convalescent COVID-19.

The CDR3 spells CASSLDRGAGNTIYF. The CDR3 bases are TGTGCCAGCAGCTTAGATCGGGGTGCTGGAAACACCATATATTTT. The chain recombines TRBV11-2 with TRBJ1-3, with unresolved D. The germline CDR1 and CDR2 sequences are SGHAT and FQNNGV. This CDR3 is 15 amino acids long. V lost 0 bases, J lost 2 bases, and 8 bases lay in between.